This is a list of T cell receptor beta chains from one sample in a study of T cell repertoires and HLA-DP antigens. These receptors are not linked to any known antigen. TCRdb's copy holds only in-frame clones and misses some; the assay was immunoSEQ multiplex PCR. The repertoire has approximately 110,000 clones, 80% to 95% of them found once; the top ten carry less than 0.35%. Sequences were obtained from CD4+ T cells from PBMCs. The receptors were gathered from a woman aged 18-29 years in good health and CMV-seronegative. CDR3s include the opening cysteine and the closing phenylalanine or tryptophan. A D gene is named only where the DNA matches it firmly. A row's size may be missing; if present it is once, few, many or a size class.

few	NA	TRBV7-9	TRBJ1-2	TGTGCCAGCAGCCTAACGACCCGGGGCGCGAAGGATGGCTACACCTTC	CASSLTTRGAKDGYTF
NA	NA	TRBV29-1	TRBJ1-5	TGCAGCGTCCAAAATAGAAGCAATCAGCCCCAGCATTTT	CSVQNRSNQPQHF
NA	TRBD2	TRBV5-1	TRBJ2-5	TGCGCCAGCAGCCCCACGGGGGGGGAGACCCAGTACTTC	CASSPTGGETQYF
NA	NA	TRBV6-1	TRBJ1-4	TGTGCCAGCAGTCCCTCGGGGGGGATTAATGAAAAACTGTTTTTT	CASSPSGGINEKLFF
NA	NA	TRBV29-1	TRBJ2-4	TGCAGCGTCTCCGGGGTAGCCAAAAACATTCAGTACTTC	CSVSGVAKNIQYF
NA	TRBD1	TRBV4-1	TRBJ1-1	TGCGCCAGCAGCCGGACAGGGCGCACTGAAGCTTTCTTT	CASSRTGRTEAFF
NA	TRBD2	TRBV7-3	TRBJ2-2	TGTGCCAGCAGCTCCTACACTAGCGGGAGGCCCGGGGAGCTGTTTTTT	CASSSYTSGRPGELFF
NA	NA	TRBV5-1	TRBJ2-2	TGCGCCAGCAGCTTGGTGTTTGCCGGGGAGCTGTTTTTT	CASSLVFAGELFF
NA	NA	TRBV7-2	TRBJ1-1	TGTGCCAGCAGCCCAGAAAGGATGAACACTGAAGCTTTCTTT	CASSPERMNTEAFF
NA	NA	TRBV19	TRBJ2-3	TGTGCCAGTAGTAACAGGTTCACAGATACGCAGTATTTT	CASSNRFTDTQYF
NA	NA	TRBV5-6	TRBJ1-1	TGTGCCAGCAGCCGGCGGACAGTTGAAGCTTTCTTT	CASSRRTVEAFF
NA	TRBD1	TRBV7-3	TRBJ2-1	TGTGCCAGCAGCAGGGACAGGGGCGACTACAATGAGCAGTTCTTC	CASSRDRGDYNEQFF
NA	NA	TRBV6-5	TRBJ2-5	TGTGCCAGCAGTTACAGGGTTCGAGAGACCCAGTACTTC	CASSYRVRETQYF
once	TRBD1	TRBV5-1	TRBJ1-5	TGCGCCAGCAGCTTGGAGGGGGCGGGAAATCAGCCCCAGCATTTT	CASSLEGAGNQPQHF